This TCR beta chain originates from a study of control samples from healthy donors and cancer patients. Libraries were prepared by immunoSEQ multiplex PCR; TCRdb keeps only in-frame clonotypes and omits some of them. The data show more than 30,000 clones, with approximately 93% seen just once and just over 6.5% held by the top ten. The V end was cut by 1 base, the J end by 0 bases, with 1 base between. The length of the CDR3 is 13 residues. Germline V gene lookup returns CDR1 SEHNR and CDR2 FQNEAQ (reference sequence). This clone was detected only once. The specimen was blood. The TCR was taken from a man aged 55 to 70 in good health. The chain has TRBV7-9 and TRBJ1-3; D not certain. CDR3 region: CASSLDSGNTIYF. CDR3 DNA sequence: TGTGCCAGCAGCTTAGACTCTGGAAACACCATATATTTT.